The next 3 T cell receptor beta chains were all read from a single sample in a study of Tregs in tolerant kidney transplant recipients (dated by TCRdb to between 2017 and 2020). Receptor amplification or capture employed the immunoSEQ multiplex PCR assay. TCRdb mirrors the immuneACCESS table, restricted to in-frame sequences. Some clones are absent from its copies; in checked studies, under half trace to an unresolved V gene, and the reason for the others is unknown. Across this sample there are some 90,000 clones, with about 92% seen only once. The ten largest clones represent 4.7% of the sample. What was sequenced was CD8+ T cells from blood. The receptors were sampled from a human donor in good health.

The chain uses TRBV14 and TRBJ2-2; D is unresolved. Germline V gene lookup returns CDR1 SGHDN and CDR2 FVKESK. V was clipped by 5 bases and J by 3 bases, with 10 bases between them. The CDR3 is 14 residues long. The CDR3, as DNA: TGTGCCAGCAGCTCGGGCCCCTACACCGGGGAGCTGTTTTTT. Amino acid sequence: CASSSGPYTGELFF.

The genes are TRBV4-1 and TRBJ1-2, with D maybe TRBD1 (6 bases). Trimming pared 0 bases from V and 4 bases from J, leaving 9 bases between. There are 14 residues in the CDR3. In germline, CDR1 is MGHRA, CDR2 YSYEKL. The CDR3 region is CASSQDRGGYGYTF. The CDR3 DNA reads as TGCGCCAGCAGCCAAGATAGGGGGGGCTATGGCTACACCTTC.

The rearrangement joins TRBV2 to TRBJ2-4; D unresolved. The CDR3 loop spans 16 amino acids. Germline CDR1 and CDR2: SNHLY and FYNNEI. V was shortened by 2 bases and J by 3 bases, with 14 bases between the two germline ends. CDR3 nucleotide sequence: TGTGCCAGCAGTGAAAAGGGTTTGTCGGTCAAAAACATTCAGTACTTC. Residues: CASSEKGLSVKNIQYF.